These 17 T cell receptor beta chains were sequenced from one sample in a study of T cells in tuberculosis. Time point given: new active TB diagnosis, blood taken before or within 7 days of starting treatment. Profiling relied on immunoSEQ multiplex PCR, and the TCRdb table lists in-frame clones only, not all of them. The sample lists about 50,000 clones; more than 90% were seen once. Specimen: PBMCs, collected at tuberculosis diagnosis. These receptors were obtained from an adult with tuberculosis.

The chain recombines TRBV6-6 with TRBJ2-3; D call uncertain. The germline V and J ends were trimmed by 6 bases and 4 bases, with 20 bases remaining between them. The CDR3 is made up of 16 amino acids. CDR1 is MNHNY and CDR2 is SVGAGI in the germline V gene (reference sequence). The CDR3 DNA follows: TGTGCCAGCAGCCCCCTATTGCGGAGTACCTCAGATACGCAGTATTTT. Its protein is CASSPLLRSTSDTQYF.

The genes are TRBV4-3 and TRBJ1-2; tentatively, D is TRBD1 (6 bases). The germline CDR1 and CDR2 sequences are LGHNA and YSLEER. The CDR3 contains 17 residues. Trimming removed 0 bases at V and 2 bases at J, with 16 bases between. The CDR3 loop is CASSQDLIGTRNYGYTF. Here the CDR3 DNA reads TGCGCCAGCAGCCAAGATCTAATTGGGACACGAAACTATGGCTACACCTTC.

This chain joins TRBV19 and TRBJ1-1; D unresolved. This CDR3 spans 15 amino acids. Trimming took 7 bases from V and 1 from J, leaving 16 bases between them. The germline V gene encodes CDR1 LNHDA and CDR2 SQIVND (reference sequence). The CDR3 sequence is CASKGGREGNTEAFF. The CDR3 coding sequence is TGTGCCAGTAAGGGTGGTAGGGAGGGGAACACTGAAGCTTTCTTT. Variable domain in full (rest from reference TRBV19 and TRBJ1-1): DGGITQSPKYLFRKEGQNVTLSCEQNLNHDAMYWYRQDPGQGLRLIYYSQIVNDFQKGDIAEGYSVSREKKESFPLTVTSAQKNPTAFYLCASKGGREGNTEAFFGQGTRLTVV.

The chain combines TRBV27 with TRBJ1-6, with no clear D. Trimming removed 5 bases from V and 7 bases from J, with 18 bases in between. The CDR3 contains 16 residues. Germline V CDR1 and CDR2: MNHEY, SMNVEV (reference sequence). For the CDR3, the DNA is TGTGCCAGCAGTATCTCGACATCTACCCCAAATTCACCCCTCCACTTT. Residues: CASSISTSTPNSPLHF.

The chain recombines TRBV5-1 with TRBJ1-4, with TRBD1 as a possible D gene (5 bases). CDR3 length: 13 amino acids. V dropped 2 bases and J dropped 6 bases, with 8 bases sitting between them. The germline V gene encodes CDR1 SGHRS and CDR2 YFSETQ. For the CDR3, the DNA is TGCGCCAGCAGCTTCCAGGGTGATGAAAAACTGTTTTTT. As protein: CASSFQGDEKLFF. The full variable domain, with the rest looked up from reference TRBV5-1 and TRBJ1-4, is KAGVTQTPRYLIKTRGQQVTLSCSPISGHRSVSWYQQTPGQGLQFLFEYFSETQRNKGNFPGRFSGRQFSNSRSEMNVSTLELGDSALYLCASSFQGDEKLFFGSGTQLSVL.

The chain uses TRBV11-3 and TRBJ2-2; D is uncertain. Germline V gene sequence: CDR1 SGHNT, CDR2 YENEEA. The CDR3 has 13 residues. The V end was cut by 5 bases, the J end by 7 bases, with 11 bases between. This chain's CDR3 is CASSVDGVGELFF. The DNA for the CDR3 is TGTGCCAGCAGCGTTGACGGAGTCGGGGAGCTGTTTTTT. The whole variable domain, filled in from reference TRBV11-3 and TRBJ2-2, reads EAGVVQSPRYKIIEKKQPVAFWCNPISGHNTLYWYLQNLGQGPELLIRYENEEAVDDSQLPKDRFSAERLKGVDSTLKIQPAELGDSAVYLCASSVDGVGELFFGEGSRLTVL.

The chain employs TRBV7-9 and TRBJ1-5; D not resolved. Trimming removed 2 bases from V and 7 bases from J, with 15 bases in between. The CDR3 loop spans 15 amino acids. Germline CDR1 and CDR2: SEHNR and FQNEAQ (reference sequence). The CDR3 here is CASSLSRGVLQPQHF. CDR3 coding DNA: TGTGCCAGCAGCTTATCCCGCGGGGTCTTACAGCCCCAGCATTTT.

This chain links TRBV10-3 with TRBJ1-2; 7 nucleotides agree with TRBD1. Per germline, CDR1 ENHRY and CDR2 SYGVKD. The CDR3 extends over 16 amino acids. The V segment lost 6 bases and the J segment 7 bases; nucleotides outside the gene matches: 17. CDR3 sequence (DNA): TGTGCCATCAGCCCCGGGCCGGGACAGACGATTATTGGCTACACCTTC. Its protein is CAISPGPGQTIIGYTF.

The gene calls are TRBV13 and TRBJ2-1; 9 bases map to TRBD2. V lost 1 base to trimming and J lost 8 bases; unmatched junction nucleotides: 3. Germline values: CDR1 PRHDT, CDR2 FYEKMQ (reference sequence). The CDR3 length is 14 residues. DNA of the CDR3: TGTGCCAGCAGCTTAGAAGCGGGAGGTCATGAGCAGTTCTTC. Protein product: CASSLEAGGHEQFF.

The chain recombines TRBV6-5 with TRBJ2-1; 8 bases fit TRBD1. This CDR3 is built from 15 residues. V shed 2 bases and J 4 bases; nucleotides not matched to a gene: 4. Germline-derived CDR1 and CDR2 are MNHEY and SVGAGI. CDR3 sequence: CASSYARDRYNEQFF. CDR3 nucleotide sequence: TGTGCCAGCAGTTACGCCCGGGACAGGTACAATGAGCAGTTCTTC.

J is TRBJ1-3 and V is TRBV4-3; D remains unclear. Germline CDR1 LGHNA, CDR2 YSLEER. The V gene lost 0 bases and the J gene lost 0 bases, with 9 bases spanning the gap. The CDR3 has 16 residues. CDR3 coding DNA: TGCGCCAGCAGCCAAGACGCGGGGAGCTCTGGAAACACCATATATTTT. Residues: CASSQDAGSSGNTIYF.

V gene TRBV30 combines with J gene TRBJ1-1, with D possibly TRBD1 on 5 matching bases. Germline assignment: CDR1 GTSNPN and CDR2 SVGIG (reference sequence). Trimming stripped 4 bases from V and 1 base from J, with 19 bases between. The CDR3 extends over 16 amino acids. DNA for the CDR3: TGTGCCTGGACCTTATGGGGGGGGACGGCGAACACTGAAGCTTTCTTT. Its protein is CAWTLWGGTANTEAFF.

The CDR3 DNA is TGTGCCAGCAGCTTAGTGCGAGCGGGATACAATGAGCAGTTCTTC. Translated, it gives CASSLVRAGYNEQFF. The chain has TRBV7-9 and TRBJ2-1; 7 bases map to TRBD2. There are 15 residues in the CDR3. CDR1 SEHNR and CDR2 FQNEAQ come from the germline V gene (reference sequence). J was trimmed by 4 bases and V by 1 base; bases with no gene match: 4.

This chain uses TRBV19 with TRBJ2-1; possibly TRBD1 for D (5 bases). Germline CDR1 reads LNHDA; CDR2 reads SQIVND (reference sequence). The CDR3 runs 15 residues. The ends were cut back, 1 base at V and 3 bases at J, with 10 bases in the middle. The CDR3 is CASSIATVFYNEQFF. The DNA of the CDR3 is TGTGCCAGTAGTATAGCGACAGTATTCTACAATGAGCAGTTCTTC. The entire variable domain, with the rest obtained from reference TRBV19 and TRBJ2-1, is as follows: DGGITQSPKYLFRKEGQNVTLSCEQNLNHDAMYWYRQDPGQGLRLIYYSQIVNDFQKGDIAEGYSVSREKKESFPLTVTSAQKNPTAFYLCASSIATVFYNEQFFGPGTRLTVL.

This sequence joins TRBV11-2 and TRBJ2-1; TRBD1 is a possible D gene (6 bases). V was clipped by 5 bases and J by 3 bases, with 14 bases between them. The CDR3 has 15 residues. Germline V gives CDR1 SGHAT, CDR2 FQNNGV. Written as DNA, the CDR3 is TGTGCCAGCAGCCCCCTTCGGACAGACTACAATGAGCAGTTCTTC. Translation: CASSPLRTDYNEQFF.

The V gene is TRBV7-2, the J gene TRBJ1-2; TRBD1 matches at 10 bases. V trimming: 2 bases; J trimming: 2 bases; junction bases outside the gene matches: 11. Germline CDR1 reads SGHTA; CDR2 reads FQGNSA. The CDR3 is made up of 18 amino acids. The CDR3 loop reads CASSLRAGTGAKNYGYTF. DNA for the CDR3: TGTGCCAGCAGCTTAAGGGCCGGGACAGGGGCCAAAAACTATGGCTACACCTTC.

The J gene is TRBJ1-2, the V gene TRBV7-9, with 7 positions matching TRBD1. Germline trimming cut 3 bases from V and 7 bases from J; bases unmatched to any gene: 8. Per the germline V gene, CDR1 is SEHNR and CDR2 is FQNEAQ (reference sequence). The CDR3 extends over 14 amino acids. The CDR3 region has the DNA TGTGCCAGCAGCTTGGGGGAGACAGGGACTGGCTACACCTTC. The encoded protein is CASSLGETGTGYTF.